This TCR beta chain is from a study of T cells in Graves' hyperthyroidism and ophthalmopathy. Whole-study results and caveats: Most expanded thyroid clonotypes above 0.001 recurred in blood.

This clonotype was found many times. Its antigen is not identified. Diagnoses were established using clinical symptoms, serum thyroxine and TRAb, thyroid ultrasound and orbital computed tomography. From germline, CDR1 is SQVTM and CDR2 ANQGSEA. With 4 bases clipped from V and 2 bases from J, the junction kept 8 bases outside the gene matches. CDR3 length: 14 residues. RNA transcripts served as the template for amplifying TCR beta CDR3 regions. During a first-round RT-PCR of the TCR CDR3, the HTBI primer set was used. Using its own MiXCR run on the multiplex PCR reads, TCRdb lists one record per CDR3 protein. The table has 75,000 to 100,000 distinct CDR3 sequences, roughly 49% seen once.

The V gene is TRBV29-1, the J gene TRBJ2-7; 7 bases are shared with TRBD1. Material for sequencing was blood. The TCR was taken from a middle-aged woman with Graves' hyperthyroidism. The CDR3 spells CSVGPGTVTYEQYF. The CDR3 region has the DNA TGCAGCGTTGGGCCCGGGACAGTGACCTACGAGCAGTACTTC.